The clone carrying this T cell receptor (beta chain) was recorded many times. This record belongs to a study of Ad26.COV2.S vaccination and SARS-CoV-2 variants. TCRdb's table, derived via immunoSEQ multiplex PCR, lists solely in-frame clones and lacks some. Among fewer than 400,000 clones, 70% to 90% were seen once, and the ten largest hold around 1.9%. Documented treatment: about 20 received Ad26.COV2.S at low or high dose, single or two shots; roughly 5 received placebo; per-sample allocation not given. Samples analyzed were those drawn on day 63 after the first vaccine or placebo injection. The source material was peripheral blood, sampled in a trial of Ad26.COV2.S vaccine versus placebo. The origin of this receptor is a person between 18 and 59 years old who received the Ad26.COV2.S COVID-19 vaccine or a placebo.

The DNA for the CDR3 is TGCGCCAGCAGCTTGAATCCGGGGAGTGTAGATACGCAGTATTTT. This translates into CASSLNPGSVDTQYF. This chain links TRBV5-1 with TRBJ2-3; a possible D gene is TRBD2 (5 bases). Looked up from germline, CDR1 is SGHRS and CDR2 is YFSETQ. CDR3 size: 15 residues. V dropped 1 base and J dropped 5 bases, with 14 bases sitting between them.